The rows below give T cell receptor beta chains drawn from one sample of a study of human T cells and chemical hapten exposure. A single record per CDR3 protein comes from TCRdb applying MiXCR to the RACE reads. The sample records about 77,000 distinct CDR3 sequences, 7% to 9.5% being singletons. Sequencing used whole blood. The origin of the receptors is a female donor in good health. Some clones in this sample may be carry-over from other donors' samples. CDR3s include the opening cysteine and the closing phenylalanine or tryptophan. Fields, in order: D gene, V gene, J gene, clone size, CDR3 DNA, CDR3 protein. The D gene is left open where the match is weak. Not all rows give a size; the values are once, few, many and, for expanded clones, a class.

-	TRBV18	TRBJ1-1	few	TGTGCCAGCTCACCGGCGGCAGGGATTCGCGCTGAAGCTTTCTTT	CASSPAAGIRAEAFF
-	TRBV6-2/TRBV6-3	TRBJ2-1	many	TGTGCCAGCAGTTACTCGGTACTTGCGGAGCAGTTCTTC	CASSYSVLAEQFF
TRBD1	TRBV12-3/TRBV12-4	TRBJ1-5	many	TGTGCCAGCAGGCGTGGACAGGGATTTCAGCCCCAGCATTTT	CASRRGQGFQPQHF
-	TRBV4-3	TRBJ2-5	few	TGCGCCAGCAGCCAAGTGCACGGAGTTCGAGAGACCCAGTACTTC	CASSQVHGVRETQYF
-	TRBV7-9	TRBJ2-1	many	TGTGCCAGCAGCTCGCGAACGCCCCCGGGGGCCCCCAGCTCCTACAATGAGCAGTTCTTC	CASSSRTPPGAPSSYNEQFF
TRBD1	TRBV27	TRBJ1-1	-	TGTGCAGTAAGGACAGGGGGAACTGAAGCTTTCTTT	CAVRTGGTEAFF
-	TRBV13	TRBJ1-1	many	TGTGCCAGCAGGGCAGGAGGGGAGCTGAACACTGAAGCTTTCTTT	CASRAGGELNTEAFF
-	TRBV4-3	TRBJ2-7	many	TGCGCCAGCAGCCAAGAAGCGGCTCACTACGAGCAGTACTTC	CASSQEAAHYEQYF
-	TRBV11-2	TRBJ1-5	few	TGTGCCAGCAGCTTAGAGGTGACAGGTGGTCAGCCCCAGCATTTT	CASSLEVTGGQPQHF
TRBD1	TRBV29-1	TRBJ1-4	-	TGCAGCGAGGACCGGGACAGGGTGGAAAAACTGTTTTTT	CSEDRDRVEKLFF
-	TRBV2	TRBJ2-1	-	TGTGCCAGCAGTGGTTTGACAGGAGTACAGTTCTTC	CASSGLTGVQFF
TRBD2	TRBV7-2	TRBJ2-3	few	TGTGCCAGCAGCTTATTGGGGGTAGCGGGGGGGACCCCAGGGGCAGATACGCAGTATTTT	CASSLLGVAGGTPGADTQYF
TRBD1	TRBV6-5	TRBJ1-1	few	TGTGCCAGCAGGACCACACAGGGGGCGATTGAAGCTTTCTTT	CASRTTQGAIEAFF
-	TRBV7-8	TRBJ1-6	few	TGTGCCAGCAGCCCGTACTCCTCAGGGGAGAATTCACCCCTCCACTTT	CASSPYSSGENSPLHF
-	TRBV7-6	TRBJ2-1	-	TGTGCCAGCAGCTTAGACGGGGGCCTGAATGAGCAGTTCTTC	CASSLDGGLNEQFF
TRBD1	TRBV12-3/TRBV12-4	TRBJ1-2	few	TGTGCCAGCAAGCGTGGACAGGCAATCTATGGCTACACCTTC	CASKRGQAIYGYTF
TRBD2	TRBV4-3	TRBJ2-1	few	TGCGCCAGCAGCCGACGTCGGTCTAGCGGGGAAAACTACAATGAGCAGTTCTTC	CASSRRRSSGENYNEQFF
-	TRBV28	TRBJ1-1	-	TGTGCCAGCAGTTTAGGGCAGGGGTACACTGAAGCTTTCTTT	CASSLGQGYTEAFF
TRBD1	TRBV6-1	TRBJ1-1	few	TGTGCCAGCAGGACCCCCCGGACAGGGGTTGAAGCTTTCTTT	CASRTPRTGVEAFF
TRBD1	TRBV7-9	TRBJ2-3	few	TGTGCCAGCAGCGCACAGGGGATGGTTACAGATACGCAGTATTTT	CASSAQGMVTDTQYF
TRBD1	TRBV7-8	TRBJ2-6	many	TGTGCCAGCGGGGGACAGAAGAGCTCTGGGGCCAACGTCCTGACTTTC	CASGGQKSSGANVLTF
-	TRBV29-1	TRBJ2-1	many	TGCAGCGTTGAAGGCGGGGCGGAGGGGCTGAGGCAGTTCTTC	CSVEGGAEGLRQFF
-	TRBV28	TRBJ1-2	-	TGTGCCAGCAGTTCCTCCGGGCAAGACCTTTTCTACACCTTC	CASSSSGQDLFYTF
TRBD1	TRBV29-1	TRBJ2-2	few	TGCAGCGTGACAGGGGGCGGCACCGGGGAGCTGTTTTTT	CSVTGGGTGELFF
-	TRBV12-3/TRBV12-4	TRBJ2-6	few	TGTGCCAGCAGGCCGGGCTACTCTGGGGCCAACGTCCTGACTTTC	CASRPGYSGANVLTF
-	TRBV19	TRBJ2-1	-	TGTGCCAGTAGTATTCAAGAGGGGCTCTACAATGAGCAGTTCTTC	CASSIQEGLYNEQFF
-	TRBV27	TRBJ1-2	many	TGTGCCAGCAGTCCCGGGACAATTTTATATGGCTACACCTTC	CASSPGTILYGYTF
-	TRBV20-1	TRBJ1-2	many	TGCAGTGCTAGCGTTTCTGGGGGGGCGCGTTTATATGGCTACACCTTC	CSASVSGGARLYGYTF
-	TRBV6-5	TRBJ2-2	few	TGTGCCAGCAGCCGCCTTCCCGACTTAACCGGGGAGCTGTTTTTT	CASSRLPDLTGELFF
TRBD2	TRBV6-4	TRBJ2-1	many	TGTGCCAGCAGTGTTTCGGTCTCTAGCGGGGACAATGAGCAGTTCTTC	CASSVSVSSGDNEQFF
TRBD1	TRBV12-3/TRBV12-4	TRBJ1-5	once	TGTGCCAGCAGTCCACCGACAGGGAGGGACAATCAGCCCCAGCATTTT	CASSPPTGRDNQPQHF
-	TRBV12-3/TRBV12-4	TRBJ2-4	few	TGTGCCAGCAGTTTGCAGATCCTGGGCATTCAGTACTTC	CASSLQILGIQYF
TRBD1	TRBV3-1	TRBJ2-4	many	TGTGCCAGCAGCCAAGGGATCCTCGGGACAGGGGGAATCGTAGCCAAAAACATTCAGTACTTC	CASSQGILGTGGIVAKNIQYF
-	TRBV25-1	TRBJ1-6	few	TGTGCCAGCAGTGAATACGGAGGTATTGTACAAGGGATTTCACCCCTCCACTTT	CASSEYGGIVQGISPLHF
-	TRBV12-3/TRBV12-4	TRBJ2-1	few	TGTGCCAGCAGCCTCGCGACTGAGACCTACAATGAGCAGTTCTTC	CASSLATETYNEQFF
-	TRBV25-1	TRBJ1-3	many	TGTGCCAGCAGCGGGAGCTCTGGAAACACCATATATTTT	CASSGSSGNTIYF
TRBD1	TRBV4-2	TRBJ1-2	-	TGTGCCAGCAGCCAAGAAGACAGGGGGCCGGAGGGCTACACCTTC	CASSQEDRGPEGYTF
-	TRBV27	TRBJ2-3	many	TGTGCCAGCAGTTTATCCCCCGTCCGTATGGATACGCAGTATTTT	CASSLSPVRMDTQYF
-	TRBV9	TRBJ1-4	many	TGTGCCAGCAGCCCTGGAGGACTGACTAATGAAAAACTGTTTTTT	CASSPGGLTNEKLFF
-	TRBV12-3/TRBV12-4	TRBJ2-6	few	TGTGCCAGCGCGGAGAACGGGGCCAACGTCCTGACTTTC	CASAENGANVLTF
-	TRBV20-1	TRBJ1-1	-	TGCAGTGCTAGAGATTTGGTAACAGTTGAAGCTTTCTTT	CSARDLVTVEAFF
-	TRBV12-3/TRBV12-4	TRBJ2-3	many	TGTGCCAGCAGTTTGTCAGATACGCAGTATTTT	CASSLSDTQYF
-	TRBV11-2	TRBJ2-3	few	TGTGCCAGCAGCTTTGCTGGTATGGGGGGCACAGATACGCAGTATTTT	CASSFAGMGGTDTQYF
-	TRBV6-6	TRBJ2-3	many	TGTGCCAGCAGTTACTCGGTCAGCACAGATACGCAGTATTTT	CASSYSVSTDTQYF
-	TRBV12-3/TRBV12-4	TRBJ1-1	few	TGTGCCAGCAGTACCGTGGTGGGGGCTTTCTTT	CASSTVVGAFF
-	TRBV9	TRBJ1-5	few	TGTGCCAGCAGCACCCGAGGACAGCCCAATCAGCCCCAGCATTTT	CASSTRGQPNQPQHF
-	TRBV7-2	TRBJ2-1	many	TGTGCCAGCAGCTCTTGGACAACCGGGCAGTTCTTC	CASSSWTTGQFF
TRBD1	TRBV29-1	TRBJ1-1	-	TGCAGCGTTGAGTCCGGGACAGGACAAGAAGCTTTCTTT	CSVESGTGQEAFF
-	TRBV20-1	TRBJ1-5	many	TGCAGTGCTACTTCGCCTCAGCCCCAGCATTTT	CSATSPQPQHF
TRBD1	TRBV6-5	TRBJ2-1	-	TGTGCCAGCAGTTACGGGACAGGGGAGGGCAATGAGCAGTTCTTC	CASSYGTGEGNEQFF